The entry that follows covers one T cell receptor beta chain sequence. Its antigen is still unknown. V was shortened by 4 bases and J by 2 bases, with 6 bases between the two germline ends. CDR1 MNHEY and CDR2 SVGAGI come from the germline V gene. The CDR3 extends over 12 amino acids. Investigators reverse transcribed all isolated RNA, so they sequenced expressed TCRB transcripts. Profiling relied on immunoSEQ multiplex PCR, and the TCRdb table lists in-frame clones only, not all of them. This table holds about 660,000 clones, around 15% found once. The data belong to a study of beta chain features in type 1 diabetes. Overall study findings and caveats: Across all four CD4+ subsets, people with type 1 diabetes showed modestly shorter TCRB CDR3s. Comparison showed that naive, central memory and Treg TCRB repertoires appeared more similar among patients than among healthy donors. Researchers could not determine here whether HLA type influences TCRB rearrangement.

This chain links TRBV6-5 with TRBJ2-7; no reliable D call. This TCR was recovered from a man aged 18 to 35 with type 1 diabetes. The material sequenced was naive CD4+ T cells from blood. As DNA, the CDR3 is TGTGCCAGCAGTTCCCCACCCTACGAGCAGTACTTC. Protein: CASSSPPYEQYF.